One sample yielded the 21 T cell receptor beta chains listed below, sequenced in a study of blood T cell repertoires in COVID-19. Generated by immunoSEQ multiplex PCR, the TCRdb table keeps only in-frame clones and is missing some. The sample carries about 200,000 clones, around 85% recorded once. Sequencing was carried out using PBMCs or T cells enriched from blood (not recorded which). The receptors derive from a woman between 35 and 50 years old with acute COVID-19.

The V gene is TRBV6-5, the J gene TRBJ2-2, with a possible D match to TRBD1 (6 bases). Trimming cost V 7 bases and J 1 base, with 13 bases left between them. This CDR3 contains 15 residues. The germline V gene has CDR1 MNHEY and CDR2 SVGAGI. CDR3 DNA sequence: TGTGCCAGCAAGGGACACGAGCTGAACACCGGGGAGCTGTTTTTT. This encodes CASKGHELNTGELFF.

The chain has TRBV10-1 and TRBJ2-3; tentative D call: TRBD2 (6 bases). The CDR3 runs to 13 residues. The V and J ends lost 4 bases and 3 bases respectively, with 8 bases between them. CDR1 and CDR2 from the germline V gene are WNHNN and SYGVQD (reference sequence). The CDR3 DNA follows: TGCGCCAGCAGTGGGGGGGAAACAGATACGCAGTATTTT. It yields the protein CASSGGETDTQYF.

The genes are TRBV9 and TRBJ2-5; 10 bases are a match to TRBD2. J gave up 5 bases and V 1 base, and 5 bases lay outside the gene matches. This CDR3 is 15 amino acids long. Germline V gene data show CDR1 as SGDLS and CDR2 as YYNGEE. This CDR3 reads CASSVLAGVGETQYF. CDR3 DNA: TGTGCCAGCAGCGTACTAGCGGGAGTTGGGGAGACCCAGTACTTC. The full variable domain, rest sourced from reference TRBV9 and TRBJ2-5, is DSGVTQTPKHLITATGQRVTLRCSPRSGDLSVYWYQQSLDQGLQFLIQYYNGEERAKGNILERFSAQQFPDLHSELNLSSLELGDSALYFCASSVLAGVGETQYFGPGTRLLVL.

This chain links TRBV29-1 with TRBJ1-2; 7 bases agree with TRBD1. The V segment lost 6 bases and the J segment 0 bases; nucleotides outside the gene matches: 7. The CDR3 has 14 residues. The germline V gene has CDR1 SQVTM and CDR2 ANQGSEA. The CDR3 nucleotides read TGCAGCGTCGGTGCCGGGACAGCTAACTATGGCTACACCTTC. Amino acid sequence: CSVGAGTANYGYTF.

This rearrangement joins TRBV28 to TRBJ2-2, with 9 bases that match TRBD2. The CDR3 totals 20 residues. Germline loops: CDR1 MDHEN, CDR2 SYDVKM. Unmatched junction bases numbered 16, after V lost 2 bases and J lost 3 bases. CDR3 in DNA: TGTGCCAGCAGTTTACCCTCCGGGTCCTCCTTAGCGGGAGACACCGGGGAGCTGTTTTTT. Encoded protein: CASSLPSGSSLAGDTGELFF.

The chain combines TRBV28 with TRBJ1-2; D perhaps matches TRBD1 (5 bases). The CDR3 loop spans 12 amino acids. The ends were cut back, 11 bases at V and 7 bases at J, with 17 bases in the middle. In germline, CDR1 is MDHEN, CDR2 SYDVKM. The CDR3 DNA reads TGTGCCTCTCCAGGCAGGGCCGTTGGCTACACCTTC. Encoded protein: CASPGRAVGYTF.

CDR3 nucleotides: TGTGCCAGTAGCCCCACAGGGGGTGTCTCCTACGAGCAGTACTTC. Its translation is CASSPTGGVSYEQYF. The chain combines TRBV19 with TRBJ2-7, with 8 bases aligning to TRBD1. The CDR3 runs 15 residues. V was clipped by 6 bases and J by 0 bases; unmatched bases: 7. Germline assignment: CDR1 LNHDA and CDR2 SQIVND (reference sequence).

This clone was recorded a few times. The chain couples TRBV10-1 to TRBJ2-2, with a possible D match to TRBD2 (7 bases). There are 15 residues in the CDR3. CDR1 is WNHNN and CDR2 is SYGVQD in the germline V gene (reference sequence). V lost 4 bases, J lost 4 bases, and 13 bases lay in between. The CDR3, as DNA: TGCGCCAGCAGTGCGGGGGGCTGGGGCACCGGGGAGCTGTTTTTT. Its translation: CASSAGGWGTGELFF.

CDR3 DNA sequence: TGTGCCAGCAGTTTGGGCAGGGGTTACGAGCAGTACTTC. It encodes CASSLGRGYEQYF. The chain joins TRBV28 to TRBJ2-7; D might be TRBD1 (6 bases). The germline V and J ends were trimmed by 3 bases and 4 bases, with 10 bases remaining between them. Per the germline V gene, CDR1 is MDHEN and CDR2 is SYDVKM. The length of the CDR3 is 13 residues. Using reference TRBV28 and TRBJ2-7 for the parts outside the CDR3, the full variable domain is DVKVTQSSRYLVKRTGEKVFLECVQDMDHENMFWYRQDPGLGLRLIYFSYDVKMKEKGDIPEGYSVSREKKERFSLILESASTNQTSMYLCASSLGRGYEQYFGPGTRLTVT.

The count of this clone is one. The CDR3 region is CSVDAATGSYEQYF. The CDR3 coding sequence is TGCAGCGTTGACGCTGCTACGGGCTCCTACGAGCAGTACTTC. J is TRBJ2-7 and V is TRBV29-1; no clear D gene. Trimming stripped 3 bases from V and 0 bases from J, with 12 bases between. Germline-derived CDR1 and CDR2 are SQVTM and ANQGSEA. CDR3 length: 14 amino acids.

This chain's CDR3 is CASSVAPGGLNTEAFF. DNA of the CDR3: TGTGCCAGCAGCGTAGCCCCAGGGGGCCTGAACACTGAAGCTTTCTTT. The chain couples TRBV9 to TRBJ1-1, with 8 bases identical to TRBD1. CDR1 is SGDLS and CDR2 is YYNGEE in the germline V gene. There are 16 residues in the CDR3. J gave up 0 bases and V 0 bases, and 4 bases lay outside the gene matches.

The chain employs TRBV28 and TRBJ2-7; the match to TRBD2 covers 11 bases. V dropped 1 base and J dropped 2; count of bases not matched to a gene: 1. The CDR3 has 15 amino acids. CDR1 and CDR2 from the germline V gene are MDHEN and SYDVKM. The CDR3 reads CASSLLLAGAYEQYF. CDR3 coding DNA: TGTGCCAGCAGTTTATTACTAGCGGGAGCCTACGAGCAGTACTTC. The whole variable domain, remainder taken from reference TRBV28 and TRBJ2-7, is DVKVTQSSRYLVKRTGEKVFLECVQDMDHENMFWYRQDPGLGLRLIYFSYDVKMKEKGDIPEGYSVSREKKERFSLILESASTNQTSMYLCASSLLLAGAYEQYFGPGTRLTVT.

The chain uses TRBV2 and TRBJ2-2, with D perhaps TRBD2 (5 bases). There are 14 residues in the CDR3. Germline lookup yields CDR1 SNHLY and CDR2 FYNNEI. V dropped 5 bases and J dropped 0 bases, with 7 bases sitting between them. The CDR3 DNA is TGTGCCAGCAGTCCGGGGACGAACACCGGGGAGCTGTTTTTT. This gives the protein CASSPGTNTGELFF.

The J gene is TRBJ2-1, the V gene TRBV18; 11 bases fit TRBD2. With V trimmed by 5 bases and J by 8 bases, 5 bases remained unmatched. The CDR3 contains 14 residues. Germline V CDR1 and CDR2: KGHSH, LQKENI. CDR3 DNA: TGTGCCAGCTCATTTGGACTAGCGGGCGATGAGCAGTTCTTC. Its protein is CASSFGLAGDEQFF.

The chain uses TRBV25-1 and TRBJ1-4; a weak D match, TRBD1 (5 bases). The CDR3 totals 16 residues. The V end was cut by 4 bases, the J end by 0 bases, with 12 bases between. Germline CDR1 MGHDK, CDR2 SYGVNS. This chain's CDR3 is CASSVLQTATNEKLFF. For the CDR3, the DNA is TGTGCCAGCAGTGTGCTCCAGACAGCAACTAATGAAAAACTGTTTTTT. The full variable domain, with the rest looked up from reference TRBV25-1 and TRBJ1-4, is EADIYQTPRYLVIGTGKKITLECSQTMGHDKMYWYQQDPGMELHLIHYSYGVNSTEKGDLSSESTVSRIRTEHFPLTLESARPSHTSQYLCASSVLQTATNEKLFFGSGTQLSVL.

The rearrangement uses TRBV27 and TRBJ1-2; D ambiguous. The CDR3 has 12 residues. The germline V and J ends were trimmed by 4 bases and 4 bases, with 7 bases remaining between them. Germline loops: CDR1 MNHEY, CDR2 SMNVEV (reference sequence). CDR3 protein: CASSSTGYGYTF. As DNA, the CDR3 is TGTGCCAGCAGTTCGACGGGCTATGGCTACACCTTC.

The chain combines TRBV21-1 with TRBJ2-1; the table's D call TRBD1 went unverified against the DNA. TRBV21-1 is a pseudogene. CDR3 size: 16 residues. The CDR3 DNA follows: TGTGCCAGCAGCTTCCAGCAGGACCAGGGGGACAATGAGCAGTTCTTC. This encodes CASSFQQDQGDNEQFF.

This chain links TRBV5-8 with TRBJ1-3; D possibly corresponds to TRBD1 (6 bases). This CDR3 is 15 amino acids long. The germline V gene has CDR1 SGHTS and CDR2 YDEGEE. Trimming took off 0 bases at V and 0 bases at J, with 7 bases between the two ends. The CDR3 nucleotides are TGTGCCAGCAGCTTGGGGACAGACTCTGGAAACACCATATATTTT. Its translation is CASSLGTDSGNTIYF. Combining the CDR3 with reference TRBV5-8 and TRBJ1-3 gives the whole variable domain EAGVTQSPTHLIKTRGQQATLRCSPISGHTSVYWYQQALGLGLQFLLWYDEGEERNRGNFPPRFSGRQFPNYSSELNVNALELEDSALYLCASSLGTDSGNTIYFGEGSWLTVV.

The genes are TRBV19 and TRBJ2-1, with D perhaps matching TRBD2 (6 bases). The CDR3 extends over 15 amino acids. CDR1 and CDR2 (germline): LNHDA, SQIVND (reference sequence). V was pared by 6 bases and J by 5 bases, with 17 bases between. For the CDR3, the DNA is TGTGCCAGTAGATTCTACGGGGGTATGAACAATGAGCAGTTCTTC. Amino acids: CASRFYGGMNNEQFF.

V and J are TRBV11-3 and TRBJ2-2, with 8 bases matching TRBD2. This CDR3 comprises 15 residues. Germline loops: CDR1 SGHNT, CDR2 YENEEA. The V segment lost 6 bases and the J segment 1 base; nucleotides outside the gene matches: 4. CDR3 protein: CASRGTSGNTGELFF. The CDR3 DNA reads TGTGCCAGCAGGGGTACTAGCGGGAACACCGGGGAGCTGTTTTTT.

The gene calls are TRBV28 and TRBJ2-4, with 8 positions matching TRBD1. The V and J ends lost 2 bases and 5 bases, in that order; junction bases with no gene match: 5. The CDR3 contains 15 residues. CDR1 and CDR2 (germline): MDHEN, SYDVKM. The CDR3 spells CASSLLTTGENIQYF. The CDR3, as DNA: TGTGCCAGCAGTTTACTTACGACAGGGGAAAACATTCAGTACTTC.